This T cell receptor (beta chain) stems from a study of blood T cell repertoires in COVID-19. At the level of the study: Material from acute and convalescent COVID-19 was sourced from the United States, Italy and Spain. From T cells, B-cell-depleted T cells, or PBMCs came the material, which was cDNA or gDNA.

Trimming left V 5 bases short and J 7 bases short, with 21 bases between. Germline loops: CDR1 SGHAT, CDR2 FQNNGV. This CDR3 contains 16 residues. The authors' processing: Nucleated cell counts were estimated from reference gene primer amplification. The table came from immunoSEQ multiplex PCR; TCRdb's copy has only in-frame clones and leaves some out. V and J calls and clone size are those listed in that table; D and trimming were worked out from the DNA. The sample contains a few hundred thousand clones, around 89% of which appear only once. The sequence was collected from a man aged 55 to 70 who had recovered from COVID-19. The chain is built from TRBV11-2 and TRBJ2-1; a weak D match, TRBD2 (5 bases). The specimen was peripheral blood. As DNA, the CDR3 is TGTGCCAGCAGCGCCATTAGCTTGAGAGGCGGGAATGAGCAGTTCTTC. Translated: CASSAISLRGGNEQFF. The whole variable domain, remainder taken from reference TRBV11-2 and TRBJ2-1, is EAGVAQSPRYKIIEKRQSVAFWCNPISGHATLYWYQQILGQGPKLLIQFQNNGVVDDSQLPKDRFSAERLKGVDSTLKIQPAKLEDSAVYLCASSAISLRGGNEQFFGPGTRLTVL.